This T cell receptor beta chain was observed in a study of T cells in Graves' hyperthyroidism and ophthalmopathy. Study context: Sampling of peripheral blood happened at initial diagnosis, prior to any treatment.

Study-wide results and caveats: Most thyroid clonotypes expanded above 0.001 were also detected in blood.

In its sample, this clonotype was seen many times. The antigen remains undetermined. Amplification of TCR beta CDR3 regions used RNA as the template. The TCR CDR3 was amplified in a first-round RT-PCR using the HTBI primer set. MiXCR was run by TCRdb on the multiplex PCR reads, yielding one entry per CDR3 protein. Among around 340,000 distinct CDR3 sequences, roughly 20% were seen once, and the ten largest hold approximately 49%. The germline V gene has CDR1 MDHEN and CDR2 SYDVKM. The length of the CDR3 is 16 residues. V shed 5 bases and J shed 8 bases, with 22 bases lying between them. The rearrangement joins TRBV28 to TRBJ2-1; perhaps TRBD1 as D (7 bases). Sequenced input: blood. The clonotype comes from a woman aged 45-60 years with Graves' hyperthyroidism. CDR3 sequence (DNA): TGTGCCAGCAGTACTAAACGCGGGACAGAATGGGATGAGCAGTTCTTC. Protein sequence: CASSTKRGTEWDEQFF.